These 2 T cell receptor beta chains share one sample of origin, sequenced in a study of OX40 agonist ivuxolimab in advanced cancers. Sequenced by immunoSEQ multiplex PCR; TCRdb stores in-frame clones only, minus some. Of 35,000 to 45,000 clones detected, 85% appear once; the ten largest clones hold under 3.5%. Material: CD4+ or CD8+ T cells sorted from blood, obtained in a trial of the OX40 agonist ivuxolimab. These receptors came from an adult with an advanced solid tumor such as melanoma, head and neck, liver or kidney cancer.

This sequence joins TRBV28 and TRBJ2-1, with 11 bases identical to TRBD2. Losses at the gene ends were 5 bases for V and 3 bases for J; bases not matched to a gene: 3. This CDR3 has 15 amino acids. CDR1 and CDR2 from the germline V gene are MDHEN and SYDVKM. CDR3 bases: TGTGCCAGCAGTCTGACTAGCGGGGTCTACAATGAGCAGTTCTTC. It codes for CASSLTSGVYNEQFF.

The CDR3 here is CATRPGDPKNIQYF. The DNA of the CDR3 is TGTGCCACCCGTCCTGGGGATCCCAAAAACATTCAGTACTTC. This chain connects TRBV15 to TRBJ2-4; D remains ambiguous. Trimming removed 8 bases from V and 2 bases from J, with 13 bases in between. The CDR3 consists of 14 residues. Germline-derived CDR1 and CDR2 are LNHNV and YYDKDF (reference sequence).